The 14 T cell receptor beta chains below all came from one sample that was sequenced in a study of cytomegalovirus exposure and HLA in healthy donors. Primers: 60 Vbeta forward and 13 Jbeta reverse. Only in-frame clones appear in the TCRdb table, and some are missing; sequencing was by immunoSEQ multiplex PCR. The table lists 160,000 or so clones, around three quarters of them singletons, with around 3.1% in the top ten. Sequences were obtained from PBMCs. Receptor source: a woman aged 40 to 55 in good health and CMV-seronegative.

CDR3 loop: CASSYEASSYGYTF. The CDR3 coding sequence is TGTGCCAGCAGTTACGAGGCCAGCAGCTATGGCTACACCTTC. The chain uses TRBV6-5 and TRBJ1-2; D unresolved. CDR1 MNHEY and CDR2 SVGAGI come from the germline V gene. The CDR3 extends over 14 amino acids. With 2 bases removed from V and 4 bases from J, the gap between germline ends came to 11 bases.

Regarding this clone: Sequence at one end of the junction differs from germline and may be a read error. The V gene is TRBV7-9, the J gene TRBJ1-6, with a possible D match to TRBD1 (6 bases). The CDR3 sequence is 14 residues long. Looked up from germline, CDR1 is SEHNR and CDR2 is FQNEAQ (reference sequence). CDR3 protein: CSSGRGSVDSPLHF. CDR3 sequence (DNA): TGTTCCAGCGGGAGGGGGAGTGTGGATTCACCCCTCCACTTT.

This clone has more than one count but fewer than ten. The rearrangement links TRBV5-1 to TRBJ2-7; 9 nucleotides match TRBD1. Germline trimming cut 3 bases from V and 2 bases from J; bases unmatched to any gene: 6. Germline V gene data show CDR1 as SGHRS and CDR2 as YFSETQ. This CDR3 contains 15 residues. DNA of the CDR3: TGCGCCAGCAGCTCCCTCGGGACAGGGACCTACGAGCAGTACTTC. It translates to CASSSLGTGTYEQYF.

The chain joins TRBV7-9 to TRBJ1-5, with a tentative D call TRBD1 (5 bases). V was cut by 1 base and J by 3 bases, with 10 bases left in between. This CDR3 has 15 residues. The germline gives CDR1 SEHNR, CDR2 FQNEAQ (reference sequence). CDR3 protein: CASSLETGVNQPQHF. For the CDR3, the DNA is TGTGCCAGCAGCTTAGAAACGGGGGTCAATCAGCCCCAGCATTTT.

The gene calls are TRBV10-3 and TRBJ1-1; D unresolved. The ends were cut back, 8 bases at V and 0 bases at J, with 10 bases in the middle. Germline values: CDR1 ENHRY, CDR2 SYGVKD. The CDR3 runs 13 residues. The DNA for the CDR3 is TGTGCCATCGGCGACACTCTGAACACTGAAGCTTTCTTT. The encoded protein is CAIGDTLNTEAFF.

The gene calls are TRBV5-1 and TRBJ2-7, with 9 bases that match TRBD1. This CDR3 is 18 amino acids long. The junction had 21 bases not matched to a gene; V was cut back by 5 bases and J by 6 bases. Per the germline V gene, CDR1 is SGHRS and CDR2 is YFSETQ. This CDR3 is CASRVDLGSQGAASEQYF. The DNA of the CDR3 is TGCGCCAGCAGGGTTGATCTAGGGTCACAGGGGGCGGCCTCCGAGCAGTACTTC.

The chain couples TRBV11-2 to TRBJ2-3, with 7 bases fitting TRBD2. This CDR3 comprises 15 residues. With V trimmed by 3 bases and J by 4 bases, 7 bases remained unmatched. Per germline, CDR1 SGHAT and CDR2 FQNNGV. CDR3 nucleotide sequence: TGTGCCAGCAGCTTTCTAGCCCGGGGGGCAGATACGCAGTATTTT. This codes for CASSFLARGADTQYF.

The rearrangement links TRBV27 to TRBJ2-3, with 10 bases lining up with TRBD2. CDR1 is MNHEY, CDR2 SMNVEV, per germline (reference sequence). The CDR3 has 15 residues. CDR3 sequence (DNA): TGTGCGGTGGGGCTAGCGGGGGTTGTGGGAGATACGCAGTATTTT. This translates into CAVGLAGVVGDTQYF.

The CDR3 DNA follows: TGTGCCAGCAGAACCTCTGGAGGACAGAGCTATGGCTACACCTTC. Protein sequence: CASRTSGGQSYGYTF. V and J are TRBV27 and TRBJ1-2, with D tentatively TRBD1 (6 bases). Trimming removed 6 bases at V and 4 bases at J, with 18 bases between. Germline CDR1 and CDR2: MNHEY and SMNVEV (reference sequence). The CDR3 has 15 residues.

This chain joins TRBV5-1 and TRBJ1-6; TRBD1 agrees at 7 bases. CDR1 is SGHRS, CDR2 YFSETQ, per germline. The CDR3 has 17 residues. Trimming took 0 bases from V and 10 from J; bases not matched to a gene: 13. CDR3 bases: TGCGCCAGCAGCTTGGGGGCCTACGCAGGGGGTTTATCACCCCTCCACTTT. Its protein product is CASSLGAYAGGLSPLHF.

The gene calls are TRBV18 and TRBJ2-4, with D hard to call. Germline V lookup: CDR1 KGHSH, CDR2 LQKENI. This CDR3 spans 12 amino acids. V gave up 1 base and J gave up 7 bases, with 5 bases separating them. CDR3 DNA: TGTGCCAGCTCACCACGGCGGAACATTCAGTACTTC. This gives the protein CASSPRRNIQYF.

The chain carries TRBV6-5 and TRBJ1-2, with 10 bases identical to TRBD1. The CDR3 totals 15 residues. With V trimmed by 2 bases and J by 7 bases, 7 bases remained unmatched. The germline CDR1 and CDR2 sequences are MNHEY and SVGAGI. CDR3 in amino acids: CASSYRDRGRFGYTF. CDR3 sequence (DNA): TGTGCCAGCAGTTACCGGGACAGGGGACGTTTTGGCTACACCTTC.

The genes are TRBV18 and TRBJ2-1, with 13 bases fitting TRBD2. V shed 3 bases and J 7 bases; nucleotides not matched to a gene: 21. Germline lookup yields CDR1 KGHSH and CDR2 LQKENI. The CDR3 runs 21 residues. This CDR3 reads CASSPTTGTSGVIMVKNEQFF. Here the CDR3 DNA reads TGTGCCAGCTCACCGACGACCGGGACTAGCGGGGTGATAATGGTTAAAAATGAGCAGTTCTTC.

This sequence joins TRBV27 and TRBJ1-3, with a tentative D call TRBD1 (5 bases). CDR1 is MNHEY, CDR2 SMNVEV, per germline (reference sequence). The CDR3 contains 16 residues. V was shortened by 4 bases and J by 5 bases, with 18 bases between the two germline ends. CDR3 sequence reads: CASSYSPPGLRNTIYF. The CDR3 DNA reads as TGTGCCAGCAGTTACAGTCCTCCGGGACTGAGAAACACCATATATTTT.